Listed below are T cell receptor beta chains from one sample, sequenced in a study of CD8+CD57+ T cells in acquired aplastic anemia. TCRdb reprocessed the reads with MiXCR, giving one entry per CDR3 protein. The table shows about 200,000 distinct CDR3 sequences, with 65% occurring only once. Source material: sorted CD4+, CD8+, or CD8+CD57+ T cells (not recorded which) from PBMCs. These receptors were taken from a human donor with aplastic anemia. Both conserved end residues are part of each CDR3. D genes are given only for firm matches. Only some rows state a clone size, as once, few, many or a class for expanded clones.

TRBD2	TRBV7-8	TRBJ2-1	.	CASSSVTSGTSGGYNEQFF	TGTGCCAGCAGCTCAGTTACCTCCGGGACTAGCGGGGGATACAATGAGCAGTTCTTC
TRBD2	TRBV7-8	TRBJ2-7	.	CASSPTGGEQYF	TGTGCCAGCAGCCCGACGGGGGGCGAGCAGTACTTC
TRBD1	TRBV4-3	TRBJ1-6	.	CASSPGTGEDSPLHF	TGCGCCAGCAGCCCCGGGACAGGGGAGGATTCACCCCTCCACTTT
.	TRBV7-2	TRBJ1-1	once	CASSQTGRNTEAFF	TGTGCCAGCAGCCAAACAGGCCGGAACACTGAAGCTTTCTTT
.	TRBV6-1	TRBJ2-5	many	CASSENGGYLQETQYF	TGTGCCAGCAGTGAAAACGGAGGGTACCTTCAAGAGACCCAGTACTTC
.	TRBV4-1	TRBJ2-2	many	CASSPREAGELFF	TGCGCCAGCAGCCCCAGGGAGGCCGGGGAGCTGTTTTTT
.	TRBV7-9	TRBJ2-1	.	CASSLTREHNEQFF	TGTGCCAGCAGCTTAACACGGGAGCACAATGAGCAGTTCTTC
.	TRBV5-1	TRBJ2-7	.	CASSPLLPGRTYEQYF	TGCGCCAGCAGCCCTCTACTTCCGGGCCGTACCTACGAGCAGTACTTC
.	TRBV20-1	TRBJ2-7	.	CSAREQGRGYEQYF	TGCAGTGCTAGAGAACAAGGACGGGGCTACGAGCAGTACTTC
TRBD2	TRBV14	TRBJ2-3	.	CASSSRLATRTDTQYF	TGTGCCAGCAGCTCTCGACTAGCGACCCGCACAGATACGCAGTATTTT
.	TRBV20-1	TRBJ1-1	once	CSARFQGLYTEAFF	TGCAGTGCTAGGTTCCAGGGTCTATACACTGAAGCTTTCTTT
.	TRBV7-2	TRBJ2-1	.	CASASSYNEQFF	TGTGCCAGCGCGAGCTCCTACAATGAGCAGTTCTTC
TRBD1	TRBV2	TRBJ1-6	.	CASSGTGTNSPLHF	TGTGCCAGCAGTGGGACAGGGACTAATTCACCCCTCCACTTT
TRBD2	TRBV2	TRBJ2-2	.	CASRGRSGIANTGELFF	TGTGCCAGCAGGGGGCGAAGCGGGATCGCGAACACCGGGGAGCTGTTTTTT
TRBD1	TRBV7-8	TRBJ2-7	.	CASSRDRASTYEQYF	TGTGCCAGCAGCCGAGACAGGGCCTCAACCTACGAGCAGTACTTC
.	TRBV3-1	TRBJ2-7	many	CASSQDRGGRYEQYF	TGTGCCAGCAGCCAAGACCGCGGGGGCCGCTACGAGCAGTACTTC
TRBD2	TRBV20-1	TRBJ2-1	few	CSARVRGLAGRPLYNEQFF	TGCAGTGCTAGGGTACGGGGACTAGCGGGGCGCCCCTTATACAATGAGCAGTTCTTC
.	TRBV10-3	TRBJ1-1	.	CAISPTGNTEAFF	TGTGCCATCAGTCCGACAGGGAACACTGAAGCTTTCTTT
TRBD1	TRBV2	TRBJ2-2	few	CASKTGEAGELFF	TGTGCCAGCAAGACAGGGGAGGCCGGGGAGCTGTTTTTT
.	TRBV29-1	TRBJ1-3	once	CSARGPQGNTIYF	TGCAGCGCCCGGGGCCCACAAGGAAACACCATATATTTT
TRBD2	TRBV7-2	TRBJ2-7	few	CASSLGLAGSIRAEQYF	TGTGCCAGCAGCTTAGGGCTAGCGGGGTCCATAAGGGCCGAGCAGTACTTC
.	TRBV7-3	TRBJ1-1	.	CASSLNSDTEAFF	TGTGCCAGCAGCTTAAATTCCGACACTGAAGCTTTCTTT
.	TRBV15	TRBJ2-7	few	CATSRNRDREQYF	TGTGCCACCAGCAGAAACAGGGATCGCGAGCAGTACTTC
TRBD1	TRBV7-9	TRBJ1-6	once	CASSLGQGYRSPLHF	TGTGCCAGCAGCCTGGGACAGGGTTATAGGTCACCCCTCCACTTT
.	TRBV20-1	TRBJ2-1	.	CSARGGISLDEQFF	TGCAGTGCTAGAGGGGGGATTTCACTCGATGAGCAGTTCTTC
.	TRBV6-5	TRBJ1-1	.	CASSYSHRANTEAFF	TGTGCCAGCAGTTACTCTCACAGGGCGAACACTGAAGCTTTCTTT
TRBD2	TRBV20-1	TRBJ2-7	few	CSARGQLAGLAEQYF	TGCAGTGCTAGAGGACAACTAGCGGGGTTGGCCGAGCAGTACTTC
.	TRBV2	TRBJ1-3	many	CASSLGGEGAGNTIYF	TGTGCCAGCAGCCTGGGAGGGGAGGGAGCTGGAAACACCATATATTTT
.	TRBV4-1	TRBJ2-7	.	CASSQDQGTRYEQYF	TGCGCCAGCAGCCAAGACCAGGGTACCCGCTACGAGCAGTACTTC
.	TRBV15	TRBJ1-6	few	CATSRDGAGESPLHF	TGTGCCACCAGCAGAGATGGGGCAGGGGAATCACCCCTCCACTTT
.	TRBV9	TRBJ2-7	.	CASSLGDLLGEQYF	TGTGCCAGCAGCCTGGGTGATCTTCTGGGCGAGCAGTACTTC
.	TRBV2	TRBJ2-1	.	CASSNGDMYNEQFF	TGTGCCAGCAGTAACGGCGACATGTACAATGAGCAGTTCTTC
.	TRBV20-1	TRBJ2-7	many	CSARPGIGAYEQYF	TGCAGTGCTAGACCGGGGATTGGGGCCTACGAGCAGTACTTC
.	TRBV4-2	TRBJ2-6	.	CASSQVPAGLGANVLTF	TGTGCCAGCAGCCAAGTTCCCGCGGGGCTTGGGGCCAACGTCCTGACTTTC
.	TRBV19	TRBJ2-6	.	CASSIDSSGANVLTF	TGTGCCAGTAGTATAGACAGCTCTGGGGCCAACGTCCTGACTTTC
.	TRBV29-1	TRBJ1-2	.	CSVALREGNGYTF	TGCAGCGTTGCCTTGAGGGAGGGTAATGGCTACACCTTC
TRBD1	TRBV7-2	TRBJ2-7	few	CASSSADRVGEQYF	TGTGCCAGCAGCTCCGCCGACAGGGTGGGAGAGCAGTACTTC
TRBD1	TRBV29-1	TRBJ1-1	once	CSVAGGQGPNEAFF	TGCAGCGTTGCCGGAGGACAGGGCCCCAATGAAGCTTTCTTT
.	TRBV11-1	TRBJ1-2	many	CASSPGHRHGYTF	TGTGCCAGCAGCCCCGGACATCGTCATGGCTACACCTTC
TRBD1	TRBV15	TRBJ1-1	many	CATSRPFPGQGGLTEAFF	TGTGCCACCAGCAGACCATTTCCGGGACAGGGGGGGCTCACTGAAGCTTTCTTT
.	TRBV7-9	TRBJ1-3	few	CASSPGRGLAGNTIYF	TGTGCCAGCAGCCCAGGACGAGGATTGGCTGGAAACACCATATATTTT
.	TRBV10-3	TRBJ2-7	few	CAISGAESSYEQYF	TGTGCCATCAGCGGTGCGGAGAGCTCCTACGAGCAGTACTTC
TRBD1	TRBV24-1	TRBJ1-4	.	CATSDPGQGGTNEKLFF	TGTGCCACCAGTGATCCTGGACAGGGGGGAACTAATGAAAAACTGTTTTTT
TRBD1	TRBV20-1	TRBJ2-1	.	CSGGQGSTYNEQFF	TGCAGTGGTGGACAGGGGTCCACCTACAATGAGCAGTTCTTC
TRBD2	TRBV20-1	TRBJ2-5	once	CSAVSSGGNQETQYF	TGCAGTGCGGTGTCTAGCGGGGGAAACCAAGAGACCCAGTACTTC
.	TRBV2	TRBJ2-7	.	CASNEFPSRLFYEQYF	TGTGCCAGCAATGAATTTCCTAGCAGGCTCTTCTACGAGCAGTACTTC
.	TRBV19	TRBJ2-2	.	CTSKGTGELFF	TGTACCAGTAAAGGCACCGGGGAGCTGTTTTTT
.	TRBV7-8	TRBJ2-1	.	CASSQDGGRIFNEQFF	TGTGCCAGCAGCCAAGATGGGGGGCGGATCTTCAATGAGCAGTTCTTC
.	TRBV20-1	TRBJ1-2	.	CSAPTREGYTF	TGCAGTGCTCCAACAAGGGAAGGCTACACCTTC